This entry lists 25 T cell receptor beta chains sequenced from one sample in a study of blood T cells in healthy people across ages (dated by TCRdb to about 2015). The library was produced with 5' RACE. The data were produced on an Illumina HiSeq 2500. A second roughly 6 to 11 cycle PCR used a sample-barcoded 5' primer and a J-beta primer mix. In TCRdb, the public reads were trimmed at Q25 with fastp and aligned with MiXCR, with productive beta chains retained. Rows with a matching CDR3 protein are joined into one entry that keeps the most common DNA and genes. A total of around 1,500,000 distinct CDR3 sequences appear in this sample, under 30% of them only once. Roughly 8% of the sample belongs to the ten largest clones. Specimen: blood. These receptor sequences come from a woman aged 25 to 45 in good health.

V is TRBV10-3 and J is TRBJ2-5; TRBD1 matches at 11 bases. The J call could be wrong; TRBJ2-7 is a better fit for the DNA end. The germline V gene has CDR1 ENHRY and CDR2 SYGVKD. The CDR3 is 14 amino acids. The CDR3 bases are TGTGCCACCATAGGGAGGACAGGGGGCAACGAGCAGTACTTC. This codes for CATIGRTGGNEQYF.

The V gene is TRBV20-1, the J gene TRBJ2-1; D not resolved. V was cut by 6 bases and J by 7 bases, with 19 bases left in between. Germline V gene lookup returns CDR1 DFQATT and CDR2 SNEGSKA (reference sequence). This CDR3 spans 14 amino acids. For the CDR3, the DNA is TGCAGTGCAGACTCGCAAACGAGTGGGAATGAGCAGTTCTTC. Protein: CSADSQTSGNEQFF.

This clonotype was seen more than once but under ten times. The CDR3 reads CSAVEQARLSYEQYF. The CDR3 DNA is TGCAGCGCTGTCGAACAGGCTAGATTAAGCTACGAGCAGTACTTC. The chain links TRBV29-1 to TRBJ2-7; tentative D call: TRBD1 (5 bases). The CDR3 contains 15 residues. Trimming took off 7 bases at V and 3 bases at J, with 22 bases between the two ends. Germline lookup yields CDR1 SQVTM and CDR2 ANQGSEA.

This clonotype came up a few times. One end of the junction varies from germline; a read error may be responsible. This sequence joins TRBV6-6 and TRBJ2-1; 10 nucleotides align to TRBD1. Germline V gives CDR1 MNHNY, CDR2 SVGAGI (reference sequence). The CDR3 consists of 15 residues. The CDR3 is CTSTLTGGSYNEQFF. The DNA of the CDR3 is TGTACCAGCACCCTGACAGGGGGCTCTTACAATGAGCAGTTCTTC.

A few counts support this clonotype. The chain uses TRBV29-1 and TRBJ1-1; D unresolved. Germline CDR1 reads SQVTM; CDR2 reads ANQGSEA. The CDR3 sequence is 12 residues long. Between the trimmed V and J ends, which lost 5 bases and 1 base, there was a span of 8 bases. CDR3 amino acids: CSVLGGNTEAFF. CDR3 coding DNA: TGCAGCGTTCTTGGCGGGAACACTGAAGCTTTCTTT. Based on the CDR3 plus reference TRBV29-1 and TRBJ1-1, the full variable domain is SAVISQKPSRDICQRGTSLTIQCQVDSQVTMMFWYRQQPGQSLTLIATANQGSEATYESGFVIDKFPISRPNLTFSTLTVSNMSPEDSSIYLCSVLGGNTEAFFGQGTRLTVV.

The rearrangement uses TRBV29-1 and TRBJ2-7; D may correspond to TRBD1 or TRBD2 (6 bases each). Trimming removed 0 bases at V and 2 bases at J, with 17 bases between. Germline values: CDR1 SQVTM, CDR2 ANQGSEA. CDR3 length: 16 residues. The CDR3 DNA reads TGCAGCGTTGAAGAGGGGGGACAAGCCGGGCCCTACGAGCAGTACTTC. Protein sequence: CSVEEGGQAGPYEQYF.

Note on this clonotype: The conserved phenylalanine or tryptophan normally closing the CDR3 is absent here, so this likely arose from a read error. V is TRBV12-3 or TRBV12-4 and J is TRBJ1-4, with 7 bases matching TRBD1. Germline trimming cut 6 bases from V and 4 bases from J; bases unmatched to any gene: 8. The CDR3 extends over 15 amino acids. The CDR3 DNA is TGTGCCAGCAGCTATTACAGGGGAGTTAATGAAAAACTGTTTTTG. Translating gives CASSYYRGVNEKLFL.

V is TRBV5-5 and J is TRBJ2-3, with no clear D. V was trimmed by 0 bases and J by 0 bases, leaving 11 bases between them. Germline assignment: CDR1 SGHKS and CDR2 YYEKEE (reference sequence). This CDR3 region has 16 residues. The CDR3 protein is CASSLARSTSTDTQYF. The CDR3 DNA follows: TGTGCCAGCAGCTTGGCTAGATCGACTAGCACAGATACGCAGTATTTT.

This clonotype was found many times. CDR3 region: CSARPQTSTDTQYF. The CDR3 nucleotides are TGCAGTGCTAGACCCCAAACTAGCACAGATACGCAGTATTTT. The chain recombines TRBV20-1 with TRBJ2-3; no definite D call. V was cut by 2 bases and J by 0 bases, with 9 bases left in between. Germline V gives CDR1 DFQATT, CDR2 SNEGSKA (reference sequence). The CDR3 covers 14 residues.

This clonotype has more than one count but fewer than ten. CDR3 in DNA: TGCAGTGCTAGAGCATTCGGGAGGCCGGGTGAGCAGTTCTTC. Translated: CSARAFGRPGEQFF. V and J are TRBV20-1 and TRBJ2-1, with 7 bases matching TRBD2. Germline V gene lookup returns CDR1 DFQATT and CDR2 SNEGSKA (reference sequence). The CDR3 is made up of 14 amino acids. Germline trimming cut 1 base from V and 9 bases from J; bases unmatched to any gene: 9.

This clonotype has more than one count but fewer than ten. This chain connects TRBV19 to TRBJ2-7; D unresolved. Germline values: CDR1 LNHDA, CDR2 SQIVND (reference sequence). V was cut by 7 bases and J by 0 bases, with 13 bases left in between. The CDR3 is made up of 14 amino acids. The CDR3 coding sequence is TGTGCCAGTAAGTTGGTGAAGGACTCCTACGAGCAGTACTTC. Its protein is CASKLVKDSYEQYF.

This clonotype was found a few times. This chain joins TRBV29-1 and TRBJ2-1, with TRBD1 matching over 9 bases. Looked up from germline, CDR1 is SQVTM and CDR2 is ANQGSEA. V was pared by 6 bases and J by 6 bases, with 6 bases of the junction left unmatched. This CDR3 has 13 amino acids. Here the CDR3 reads CSVGTGMGNEQFF. CDR3 nucleotides: TGCAGCGTGGGGACAGGGATGGGCAATGAGCAGTTCTTC.

This clonotype was seen ten or more times. The V gene is TRBV3-1, the J gene TRBJ2-3, with 7 bases fitting TRBD2. V lost 0 bases to trimming and J lost 7 bases; unmatched junction nucleotides: 1. The germline V gene encodes CDR1 LGHDT and CDR2 YNNKEL (reference sequence). The CDR3 consists of 13 residues. CDR3 protein: CASSQDGGNTQYF. CDR3 coding DNA: TGTGCCAGCAGCCAAGACGGGGGGAATACGCAGTATTTT.

The genes are TRBV5-1 and TRBJ1-2; D not certain. This CDR3 spans 12 amino acids. Germline CDR1 reads SGHRS; CDR2 reads YFSETQ. V shed 2 bases and J shed 10 bases, with 12 bases lying between them. Here the CDR3 reads CASSLGGELYTF. Here the CDR3 DNA reads TGCGCCAGCAGCTTAGGAGGAGAACTCTACACCTTC. Together with reference TRBV5-1 and TRBJ1-2, the CDR3 gives the full variable domain: KAGVTQTPRYLIKTRGQQVTLSCSPISGHRSVSWYQQTPGQGLQFLFEYFSETQRNKGNFPGRFSGRQFSNSRSEMNVSTLELGDSALYLCASSLGGELYTFGSGTRLTVV.

In this sample, this clonotype turned up a few times. The rearrangement joins TRBV20-1 to TRBJ2-7; perhaps TRBD1 as D (6 bases). From germline, CDR1 is DFQATT and CDR2 SNEGSKA (reference sequence). V was clipped by 0 bases and J by 4 bases, with 13 bases between them. There are 14 residues in the CDR3. The CDR3: CSARDHRDGYEQYF. The CDR3 coding sequence is TGCAGTGCTAGAGATCACAGGGATGGGTACGAGCAGTACTTC.

At least ten counts were recorded for this clonotype. V usage is TRBV5-1 and J usage is TRBJ1-2, with TRBD1 as a possible D gene (5 bases). This CDR3 has 14 amino acids. Trimming shortened V by 9 bases and J by 1 base, and 16 bases separated the two germline ends. Germline values: CDR1 SGHRS, CDR2 YFSETQ. The CDR3 region is CATRETPDNYGYTF. The CDR3 bases are TGCGCCACCAGGGAAACTCCAGATAACTATGGCTACACCTTC.

The rearrangement joins TRBV30 to TRBJ1-5; 9 bases map to TRBD1. J was trimmed by 5 bases and V by 3 bases; bases with no gene match: 8. Germline lookup yields CDR1 GTSNPN and CDR2 SVGIG (reference sequence). The CDR3 has 15 residues. The CDR3 DNA sequence: TGTGCCTGGAGCGCCGGGACAGGGTCCCATCAGCCCCAGCATTTT. Amino acids: CAWSAGTGSHQPQHF.

As regards this clonotype: At one end, the junction sequence differs from germline, possibly due to a read error. The V gene is TRBV2, the J gene TRBJ2-1; 12 bases map to TRBD2. Germline V gene data show CDR1 as SNHLY and CDR2 as FYNNEI. This CDR3 has 15 residues. CDR3 coding DNA: TGTGCCAGCAGGAGGACTAGCGGGAATAACAATAAGCAGTTCTTC. As protein: CASRRTSGNNNKQFF.

In this sample, this clonotype turned up a few times. CDR3 DNA: TGTGCCATGCGGGCGGGCGGTAGCACAGATACGCAGTATTTT. This gives the protein CAMRAGGSTDTQYF. The V gene is TRBV10-3, the J gene TRBJ2-3, with D perhaps TRBD2 (5 bases). The germline gives CDR1 ENHRY, CDR2 SYGVKD. The CDR3 has 14 amino acids. The V gene lost 9 bases and the J gene lost 0 bases, with 13 bases spanning the gap.

This clonotype was found many times. This chain links TRBV11-1 with TRBJ1-6; D gene ambiguous. V lost 0 bases and J 3 bases, leaving 9 bases between the germline ends. CDR1 is SGHAT, CDR2 FQDESV, per germline (reference sequence). The CDR3 loop spans 16 amino acids. The CDR3 spells CASSLAGSRYNSPLHF. DNA of the CDR3: TGTGCCAGCAGCTTAGCCGGCAGCCGCTATAATTCACCCCTCCACTTT.

The V and J genes are TRBV27 and TRBJ2-1, with D perhaps matching TRBD2 (6 bases). The V gene's germline CDR1 is MNHEY and CDR2 SMNVEV (reference sequence). CDR3 size: 17 residues. Trimming removed 6 bases at V and 0 bases at J, with 18 bases between. The CDR3 sequence: CASRNAERVSSYNEQFF. DNA for the CDR3: TGTGCCAGCAGAAACGCGGAGCGGGTTAGCTCCTACAATGAGCAGTTCTTC.

CDR3: CASSFGGAGNTGELFF. The CDR3 bases are TGTGCCAGCAGCTTTGGCGGGGCGGGAAACACCGGGGAGCTGTTTTTT. The V gene is TRBV7-2, the J gene TRBJ2-2, with a tentative D call TRBD2 (6 bases). The germline V gene has CDR1 SGHTA and CDR2 FQGNSA. V was trimmed by 3 bases and J by 2 bases, leaving 13 bases between them. The CDR3 is 16 amino acids.

V gene TRBV20-1 combines with J gene TRBJ2-1; TRBD2 agrees at 10 bases. This CDR3 has 16 amino acids. J was trimmed by 7 bases and V by 6 bases; bases with no gene match: 15. Looked up from germline, CDR1 is DFQATT and CDR2 is SNEGSKA (reference sequence). The CDR3 reads CSAAGLAGDLRNEQFF. CDR3 DNA sequence: TGCAGTGCCGCGGGGCTAGCGGGGGACCTAAGAAATGAGCAGTTCTTC.

The chain has TRBV7-2 and TRBJ1-3, with D unclear. Germline V gene lookup returns CDR1 SGHTA and CDR2 FQGNSA. The V end lost 6 bases, the J end lost 0 bases, and 9 bases lay between the germline ends. The CDR3 spans 14 residues. CDR3 residues: CASRAADSGNTIYF. In DNA form, the CDR3 reads TGTGCCAGCAGAGCAGCGGACTCTGGAAACACCATATATTTT.

This chain connects TRBV29-1 to TRBJ2-1, with 7 bases that match TRBD2. V shed 5 bases and J 0 bases; nucleotides not matched to a gene: 7. Germline loops: CDR1 SQVTM, CDR2 ANQGSEA. The CDR3 is made up of 15 amino acids. The CDR3, as DNA: TGCAGCGTTAAGAGGCGGGAGAGCTCCTACAATGAGCAGTTCTTC. This encodes CSVKRRESSYNEQFF.